The 23 T cell receptor beta chains below were found in one sample sequenced in a study of beta chain features in type 1 diabetes. TCRB transcripts that were expressed got sequenced, as all of the isolated RNA had been reverse transcribed. The repertoire was sequenced with immunoSEQ multiplex PCR; TCRdb's copy has only in-frame clones and lacks some. The sample lists 200,000 to 250,000 clones, 25% to 30% seen once, with roughly 4% in the top ten. Sequenced input: central memory CD4+ T cells from blood. Receptor source: a man aged 25 to 40 in good health.

The J gene is TRBJ2-6, the V gene TRBV28; 9 bases agree with TRBD1. The germline gives CDR1 MDHEN, CDR2 SYDVKM. The CDR3 is 15 residues long. V shed 5 bases and J 2 bases; nucleotides not matched to a gene: 1. Here the CDR3 DNA reads TGTGCCAGCAGTCACAGGGGGCCTGGGGCCAACGTCCTGACTTTC. Its translation is CASSHRGPGANVLTF. The whole variable domain, filled in from reference TRBV28 and TRBJ2-6, reads DVKVTQSSRYLVKRTGEKVFLECVQDMDHENMFWYRQDPGLGLRLIYFSYDVKMKEKGDIPEGYSVSREKKERFSLILESASTNQTSMYLCASSHRGPGANVLTFGAGSRLTVL.

Concerning this clone itself: This CDR3 is also generated by other DNA sequences in the sample. This chain connects TRBV5-6 to TRBJ1-1; D not resolved. Germline V gives CDR1 SGHDT, CDR2 YYEEEE. V lost 2 bases and J lost 5, with 10 bases in between. This CDR3 contains 13 residues. The CDR3 coding sequence is TGTGCCAGCAGCTTAGGGAGGAAGACTGAAGCTTTCTTT. Encoded protein: CASSLGRKTEAFF.

This clone appeared a few times. The chain combines TRBV29-1 with TRBJ2-7; 9 nucleotides match TRBD1. The CDR3 extends over 13 amino acids. Trimming cost V 5 bases and J 7 bases; bases outside gene matches: 9. Germline V gene lookup returns CDR1 SQVTM and CDR2 ANQGSEA. The CDR3 nucleotides are TGCAGCGTTACACAGGGGGCCCAGGGAGAGCAGTACTTC. Its protein product is CSVTQGAQGEQYF.

This clone was counted between two and nine times. The genes are TRBV23-1 and TRBJ2-7; perhaps D is TRBD1 or TRBD2 (5 bases each). TRBV23-1 is given ORF status, its function remaining uncertain. The V and J ends lost 9 bases and 1 base respectively, with 19 bases between them. The CDR3 covers 15 residues. The CDR3 is CARGRSGWFSYEQYF. Written as DNA, the CDR3 is TGCGCCAGGGGACGGTCAGGGTGGTTTTCCTACGAGCAGTACTTC.

This clone was recorded many times. This sequence may be a read error, since a much larger clone differs from it by one base. The V call is TRBV7-7, the J call TRBJ2-2; the D call may be TRBD1 or TRBD2 (5 bases each). V dropped 5 bases and J dropped 2 bases, with 15 bases sitting between them. The CDR3 has 16 residues. CDR1 SSHAT and CDR2 FNYEAQ come from the germline V gene (reference sequence). CDR3 amino acids: CASSPGRGINTGELFF. The CDR3 bases are TGTGCCAGCAGCCCGGGACGGGGCATCAACACCGGGGAGCTGTTTTTT.

J is TRBJ1-5 and V is TRBV5-4, with D unclear. Germline V gene sequence: CDR1 SGHNT, CDR2 YYREEE (reference sequence). V was trimmed by 5 bases and J by 9 bases, leaving 12 bases between them. The CDR3 runs to 12 residues. In nucleotides, the CDR3 is TGTGCCAGCAGTCAGGCGGAGGGGCCCCAGCATTTT. As protein: CASSQAEGPQHF.

Here the CDR3 DNA reads TGTGCCGGCCAGCGGGAGGGCCAATACGAGCAGTACTTC. Translation: CAGQREGQYEQYF. This chain joins TRBV2 and TRBJ2-7; TRBD2 agrees at 10 bases. The CDR3 loop spans 13 amino acids. The germline gives CDR1 SNHLY, CDR2 FYNNEI. V lost 11 bases and J lost 4; bases outside the gene matches: 8.

The genes are TRBV10-3 and TRBJ2-5; the D gene is possibly TRBD2 (7 bases). This CDR3 region has 15 residues. Trimming left V 0 bases short and J 4 bases short, with 12 bases between. Germline assignment: CDR1 ENHRY and CDR2 SYGVKD. This CDR3 reads CAISESAGAGETQYF. CDR3 DNA sequence: TGTGCCATCAGTGAGTCGGCGGGGGCTGGAGAGACCCAGTACTTC.

The rearrangement joins TRBV20-1 to TRBJ2-3, with D uncertain. The V and J ends lost 7 bases and 5 bases respectively, with 7 bases between them. The CDR3 has 10 residues. Germline V gene lookup returns CDR1 DFQATT and CDR2 SNEGSKA (reference sequence). DNA for the CDR3: TGCAGTGTTCCGGGAGATACGCAGTATTTT. Protein: CSVPGDTQYF.

The sample holds a few counts of this clone. The chain links TRBV27 to TRBJ2-6, with 7 nucleotides matching TRBD1. V was clipped by 5 bases and J by 0 bases; unmatched bases: 4. The CDR3 runs 16 residues. The germline V gene encodes CDR1 MNHEY and CDR2 SMNVEV (reference sequence). The chain's CDR3 is CASSVGTASGANVLTF. CDR3 bases: TGTGCCAGCAGTGTAGGGACAGCCTCTGGGGCCAACGTCCTGACTTTC.

This clone occurred a few times. Germline is not matched at one junction end, which may reflect a read error. The rearrangement uses TRBV25-1 and TRBJ1-6, with a possible D match to TRBD1 (5 bases). Germline assignment: CDR1 MGHDK and CDR2 SYGVNS. There are 14 residues in the CDR3. The CDR3 loop reads CASSGDAYNSPLHF. CDR3 in DNA: TGTGCCAGCAGTGGGGACGCCTACAATTCACCCCTCCACTTT.

Ten or more counts support this clone. The chain combines TRBV2 with TRBJ2-3, with a possible D match to TRBD2 (5 bases). In germline, CDR1 is SNHLY, CDR2 FYNNEI. V was shortened by 8 bases and J by 4 bases, with 13 bases between the two germline ends. The CDR3 contains 13 residues. CDR3 residues: CASSPSKADTQYF. The CDR3 coding sequence is TGTGCCAGCTCCCCTAGCAAGGCAGATACGCAGTATTTT.

Many counts were recorded for this clone. The V and J genes are TRBV7-9 and TRBJ2-4; no definite D call. Per the germline V gene, CDR1 is SEHNR and CDR2 is FQNEAQ (reference sequence). V was clipped by 1 base and J by 7 bases, with 14 bases between them. This CDR3 comprises 15 residues. Written as DNA, the CDR3 is TGTGCCAGCAGCTTAGTAGACGACGTTGCGAACATTCAGTACTTC. Translation: CASSLVDDVANIQYF.

J is TRBJ2-4 and V is TRBV5-1, with TRBD1 matching 9 bases. CDR1 is SGHRS, CDR2 YFSETQ, per germline. The CDR3 sequence is 17 residues long. V shed 5 bases and J 5 bases; nucleotides not matched to a gene: 14. The CDR3 reads CASSSTGGLGEENIQYF. The CDR3, as DNA: TGCGCCAGCAGTTCGACAGGGGGGCTTGGAGAGGAAAACATTCAGTACTTC.

The V call is TRBV5-1, the J call TRBJ1-4; TRBD1 matches at 7 bases. CDR1 and CDR2 from the germline V gene are SGHRS and YFSETQ. The CDR3 length is 14 residues. J was trimmed by 2 bases and V by 5 bases; bases with no gene match: 3. CDR3 region: CASRPTGTNEKLFF. In DNA, the CDR3 is TGCGCCAGCAGGCCGACAGGGACTAATGAAAAACTGTTTTTT.

This clone has a handful of counts. This may be a read error, as it is one base from a much larger clone. This CDR3 is also generated by other DNA sequences in the sample. Here the CDR3 DNA reads TGTGCCAGCAGTAGCACAGATACGCAGTATTTT. As protein: CASSSTDTQYF. The genes are TRBV7-9 and TRBJ2-3; D is ambiguous. Germline CDR1 and CDR2: SEHNR and FQNEAQ (reference sequence). Trimming left V 6 bases short and J 0 bases short, with 1 base between. The CDR3 covers 11 residues.

The chain links TRBV2 to TRBJ1-6; the D is unclear. CDR3 length: 13 amino acids. The V gene lost 7 bases and the J gene lost 9 bases, with 13 bases spanning the gap. Germline V gene data show CDR1 as SNHLY and CDR2 as FYNNEI. The CDR3 spells CASTSGPISPLHF. The DNA for the CDR3 is TGTGCCAGCACGTCCGGGCCGATTTCACCCCTCCACTTT.

V usage is TRBV30 and J usage is TRBJ2-1; D may correspond to TRBD1 or TRBD2 (6 bases each). The CDR3 covers 14 residues. Looked up from germline, CDR1 is GTSNPN and CDR2 is SVGIG (reference sequence). V gave up 5 bases and J gave up 4 bases, with 15 bases separating them. CDR3 sequence (DNA): TGTGCCTGGGATCCGGGGGCAGGTTACAATGAGCAGTTCTTC. Translated, it gives CAWDPGAGYNEQFF.

A few counts support this clone. V and J are TRBV7-9 and TRBJ2-1; 9 positions match TRBD2. The CDR3 is made up of 15 amino acids. Germline CDR1 reads SEHNR; CDR2 reads FQNEAQ (reference sequence). With V trimmed by 6 bases and J by 2 bases, 5 bases remained unmatched. CDR3 residues: CASRMLAGTYNEQFF. The CDR3 DNA is TGTGCCAGCAGGATGCTAGCGGGGACCTACAATGAGCAGTTCTTC.

The chain combines TRBV30 with TRBJ2-7; TRBD2 matches 7 bases. The ends lost 2 bases at V and 7 bases at J; junction bases unmatched: 5. CDR3 length equals 12 residues. Germline V gives CDR1 GTSNPN, CDR2 SVGIG (reference sequence). CDR3 DNA sequence: TGTGCCTGGAGTATGAGGGAGGGGGAGCAGTACTTC. Residues: CAWSMREGEQYF.

The chain joins TRBV7-2 to TRBJ2-3, with 13 positions matching TRBD2. Germline CDR1 is SGHTA and CDR2 is FQGNSA. V lost 5 bases, J lost 1 base, and 9 bases stayed unmatched. The CDR3 sequence is 18 residues long. CDR3 DNA sequence: TGTGCCAGCAGCCCGAGGACTAGCGGGAGACACGGCACAGATACGCAGTATTTT. Translation gives CASSPRTSGRHGTDTQYF.

This clone was counted ten times or more. The chain carries TRBV28 and TRBJ2-1; D is unclear. The germline V and J ends were trimmed by 10 bases and 6 bases, with 13 bases remaining between them. The germline gives CDR1 MDHEN, CDR2 SYDVKM. The CDR3 covers 12 residues. The CDR3 sequence is CAIHQTPNEQFF. CDR3 DNA: TGTGCCATCCACCAGACTCCCAATGAGCAGTTCTTC.

V usage is TRBV12-5 and J usage is TRBJ2-5; 8 bases line up with TRBD1. The CDR3 is made up of 17 amino acids. Germline CDR1 reads LGHNT; CDR2 reads FRNRAP. Germline trimming cut 4 bases from V and 4 bases from J; bases unmatched to any gene: 14. The CDR3 loop is CASGWSARTGLTETQYF. The CDR3, as DNA: TGTGCTAGTGGTTGGTCCGCTAGGACAGGGCTTACAGAGACCCAGTACTTC. Based on the CDR3 plus reference TRBV12-5 and TRBJ2-5, the full variable domain is DARVTQTPRHKVTEMGQEVTMRCQPILGHNTVFWYRQTMMQGLELLAYFRNRAPLDDSGMPKDRFSAEMPDATLATLKIQPSEPRDSAVYFCASGWSARTGLTETQYFGPGTRLLVL.